This T cell receptor beta chain was captured in a study of blood T cell repertoires in COVID-19. Authors' methods: For nucleated cells, counts were estimated from reference gene primer amplification. Generated by immunoSEQ multiplex PCR, the TCRdb table keeps only in-frame clones and is missing some. V and J calls and clone size come straight from that table; D and trimming were deduced from the DNA. The repertoire holds hundreds of thousands of clones, around four fifths seen once, with just under 20% in the top ten. CDR3 length: 12 residues. CDR1 is SGHTA and CDR2 is FQGTGA in the germline V gene. The junction had 0 bases not matched to a gene; V was cut back by 6 bases and J by 6 bases.

The chain combines TRBV7-3 with TRBJ2-2, with 8 bases lining up with TRBD2. The clonotype originates from a man aged 25-45 years with active or convalescent COVID-19. The sequenced sample was peripheral blood. Here the CDR3 DNA reads TGTGCCAGCAGGCGGGAGGCCGGGGAGCTGTTTTTT. This sequence encodes CASRREAGELFF.